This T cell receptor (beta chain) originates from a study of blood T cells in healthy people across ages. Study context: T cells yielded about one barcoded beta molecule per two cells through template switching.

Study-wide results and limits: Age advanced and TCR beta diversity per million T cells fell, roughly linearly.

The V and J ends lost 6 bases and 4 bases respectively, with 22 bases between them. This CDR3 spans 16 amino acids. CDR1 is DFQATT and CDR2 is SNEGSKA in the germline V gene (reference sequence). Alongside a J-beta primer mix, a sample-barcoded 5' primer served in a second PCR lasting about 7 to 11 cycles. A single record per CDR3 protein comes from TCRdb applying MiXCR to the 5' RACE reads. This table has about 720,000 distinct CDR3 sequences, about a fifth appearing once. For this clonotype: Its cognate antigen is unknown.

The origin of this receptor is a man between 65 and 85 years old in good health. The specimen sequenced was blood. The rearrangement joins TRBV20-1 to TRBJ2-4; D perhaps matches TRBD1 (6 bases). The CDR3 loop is CSALPRALGTKNIQYF. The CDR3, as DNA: TGCAGTGCCCTGCCCCGGGCCTTAGGGACAAAAAACATTCAGTACTTC.